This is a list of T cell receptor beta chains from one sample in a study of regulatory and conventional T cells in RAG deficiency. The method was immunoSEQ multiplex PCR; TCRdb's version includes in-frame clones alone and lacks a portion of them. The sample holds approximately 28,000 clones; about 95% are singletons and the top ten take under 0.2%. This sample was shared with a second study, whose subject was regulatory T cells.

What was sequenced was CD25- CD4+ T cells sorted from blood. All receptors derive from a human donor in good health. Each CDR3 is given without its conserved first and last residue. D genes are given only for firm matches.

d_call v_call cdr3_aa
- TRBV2 ASFRETTSHEQY
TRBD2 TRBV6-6 ASMGGGAYTQY
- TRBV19 ATQRGHTTDTQY
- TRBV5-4 ASSWGGSPLGNTIY
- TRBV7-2 ASSLGGQSYEQY
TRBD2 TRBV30 ACGRGSYEQY
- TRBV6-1 ASSAGHTSTYEQY
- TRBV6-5 ASRVVRSADTQY
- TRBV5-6 ASRRQGAYEQY
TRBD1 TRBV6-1 ASSDRDRGGYGYT
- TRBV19 ASSIQGNTIY
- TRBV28 ASGSGAFMNTEAF
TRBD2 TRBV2 ASTLQRGNTDTQY
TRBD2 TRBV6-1 ASSEASGPYNEQF
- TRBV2 ASSLRGLGGGQETQY
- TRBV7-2 ASSSQVVSGNTIY
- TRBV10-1 ASSRTVSSTDTQY
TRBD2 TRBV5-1 ASSLAERGGSYNEQF
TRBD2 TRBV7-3 ASSLASGGAYNEQF
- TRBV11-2 ASSLSTGLGTEAF
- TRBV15 ATSRADSGSPLH
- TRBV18 ASSPGGEAF
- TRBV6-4 ASRREYHTGELF
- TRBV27 ASGLTHRRGYT
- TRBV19 ASSIKRGGAGDTQY
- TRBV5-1 ASRLDRYEAF
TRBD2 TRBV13 ASSLQVAGYNEQF
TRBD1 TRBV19 ASSTRGQDEAF
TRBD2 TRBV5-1 ASSSDGRGGRETQY
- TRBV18 ASSPRDSATNEKLF
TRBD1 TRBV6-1 ASSGQGVGYT
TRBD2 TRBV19 ASSIGGGGYAGANVLT
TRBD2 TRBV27 ASSIRGGAPYNEQF
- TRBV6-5 ASSSRDTEAF
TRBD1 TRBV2 ASRDRGLSSYEQY
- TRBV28 ASSLSGGGAHDYEQY
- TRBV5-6 ASSLGENYGYT
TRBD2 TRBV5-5 ASSLLSGGAYNEQF
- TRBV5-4 ASSLDLRKETQY
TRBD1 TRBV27 ASSLTGVYEKLF
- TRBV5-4 ASSGQGNYEQY
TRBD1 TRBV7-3 ASRKTGGKDTQY
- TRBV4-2 ASRQTNTGDSYNEQF
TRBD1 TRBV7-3 ASSLTRDREKDT
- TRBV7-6 ASSLAGHTYEQY
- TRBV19 ASSGTSNTEAF
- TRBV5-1 ASTPLSDAGELF
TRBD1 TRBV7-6 ASSLRTGFSGANVLT
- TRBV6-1 ASSEQGSSGELF
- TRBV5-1 ASSPGDGRVNEKLF
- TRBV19 ASSPGQPYEQY
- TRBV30 AWSTGLDYGYT